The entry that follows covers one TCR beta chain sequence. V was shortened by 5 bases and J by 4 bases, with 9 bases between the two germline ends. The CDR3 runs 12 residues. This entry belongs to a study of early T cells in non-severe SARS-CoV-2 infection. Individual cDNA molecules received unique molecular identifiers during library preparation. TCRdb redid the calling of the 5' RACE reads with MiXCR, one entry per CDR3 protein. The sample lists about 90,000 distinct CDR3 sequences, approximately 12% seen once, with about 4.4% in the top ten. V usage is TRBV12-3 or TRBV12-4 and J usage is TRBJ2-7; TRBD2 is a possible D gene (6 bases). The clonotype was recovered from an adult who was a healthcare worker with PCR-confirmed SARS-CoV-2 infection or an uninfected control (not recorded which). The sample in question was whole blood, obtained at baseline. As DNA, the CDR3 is TGTGCCAGCAGTCCTAGCGAGTACGAGCAGTACTTC. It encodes CASSPSEYEQYF.